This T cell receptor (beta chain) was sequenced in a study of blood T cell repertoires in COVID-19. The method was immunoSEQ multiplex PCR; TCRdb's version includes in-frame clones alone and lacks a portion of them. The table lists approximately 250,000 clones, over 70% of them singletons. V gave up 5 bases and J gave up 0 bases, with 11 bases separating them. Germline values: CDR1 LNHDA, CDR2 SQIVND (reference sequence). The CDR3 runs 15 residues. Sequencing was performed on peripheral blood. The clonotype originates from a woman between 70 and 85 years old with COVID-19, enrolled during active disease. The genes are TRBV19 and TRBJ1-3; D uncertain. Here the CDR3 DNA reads TGTGCCAGTAGTTTCAGGCAAAGCTCTGGAAACACCATATATTTT. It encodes CASSFRQSSGNTIYF. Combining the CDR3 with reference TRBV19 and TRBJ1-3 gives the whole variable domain DGGITQSPKYLFRKEGQNVTLSCEQNLNHDAMYWYRQDPGQGLRLIYYSQIVNDFQKGDIAEGYSVSREKKESFPLTVTSAQKNPTAFYLCASSFRQSSGNTIYFGEGSWLTVV.